Given below is one T cell receptor beta chain in context. These data originate in a study of blood T cell repertoires in COVID-19. At the level of the study: The origin of the acute and convalescent COVID-19 samples was the United States, Italy and Spain. Nucleic acid was either cDNA or gDNA, and it came from T cells, B-cell-depleted T cells, or PBMCs.

Germline lookup yields CDR1 SNHLY and CDR2 FYNNEI. This CDR3 is 12 amino acids long. With 4 bases removed from V and 7 bases from J, the gap between germline ends came to 10 bases. Recruitment covered roughly 24 US areas and drew participants whose ages spanned 18 to 89 years. It was within 2 weeks before study entry that exposed participants met a COVID-19 case. The table came from immunoSEQ multiplex PCR; TCRdb's copy has only in-frame clones and leaves some out. The sample has 200,000 to 250,000 clones; approximately 88% are singletons. This receptor was taken from a woman aged 25-40 years who had been exposed to COVID-19. This chain joins TRBV2 and TRBJ1-1; weak D call: TRBD1 (6 bases). Source material: PBMCs or T cells enriched from blood (not recorded which). CDR3 sequence: CASSVGDIEAFF. In DNA, the CDR3 is TGTGCCAGCAGTGTCGGGGACATTGAAGCTTTCTTT.